The 14 T cell receptor beta chains reported below all come from one sample, sequenced in a study of T cell changes during pregnancy in multiple sclerosis. TCRdb's copy holds only in-frame clones and misses some; the assay was immunoSEQ multiplex PCR. The data contain more than 90,000 clones, about 92% of them singletons. Source: peripheral blood, taken in the first trimester of pregnancy. These receptor sequences come from a female donor with multiple sclerosis, enrolled in a pregnancy study.

The rearrangement links TRBV5-1 to TRBJ1-2, with TRBD1 as a possible D gene (5 bases). The CDR3 is made up of 16 amino acids. Germline lookup yields CDR1 SGHRS and CDR2 YFSETQ. V was pared by 1 base and J by 5 bases, with 18 bases between. In DNA form, the CDR3 reads TGCGCCAGCAGCTTGACCTGGGGGGGGAGCCTTTATGGCTACACCTTC. Protein product: CASSLTWGGSLYGYTF.

This chain uses TRBV9 with TRBJ1-4, with D perhaps matching TRBD1 (5 bases). The CDR3 has 15 residues. Germline lookup yields CDR1 SGDLS and CDR2 YYNGEE. Trimming cost V 0 bases and J 8 bases, with 14 bases left between them. The CDR3 is CASSVARGVEEKLFF. CDR3 sequence (DNA): TGTGCCAGCAGCGTAGCCCGGGGGGTCGAGGAAAAACTGTTTTTT.

This rearrangement joins TRBV5-4 to TRBJ2-1, with TRBD1 as a possible D gene (6 bases). CDR1 SGHNT and CDR2 YYREEE come from the germline V gene (reference sequence). The ends were cut back, 0 bases at V and 4 bases at J, with 11 bases in the middle. The CDR3 consists of 15 residues. For the CDR3, the DNA is TGTGCCAGCAGCTTGGACGGGCAGGGGTACAATGAGCAGTTCTTC. Translating gives CASSLDGQGYNEQFF.

CDR3 sequence (DNA): TGCGCCAGCAGCCAAGAGAGGCTTTTTTTCACAGATACGCAGTATTTT. It specifies CASSQERLFFTDTQYF. V is TRBV4-1 and J is TRBJ2-3; D not resolved. CDR1 and CDR2 from the germline V gene are MGHRA and YSYEKL. V shed 0 bases and J shed 2 bases, with 12 bases lying between them. This CDR3 has 16 residues.

V gene TRBV28 combines with J gene TRBJ2-7; 8 nucleotides agree with TRBD1. Looked up from germline, CDR1 is MDHEN and CDR2 is SYDVKM. The length of the CDR3 is 16 residues. Losses at the gene ends were 4 bases for V and 0 bases for J; bases not matched to a gene: 8. The CDR3 reads CASSSPRGLSSYEQYF. Written as DNA, the CDR3 is TGTGCCAGCAGTTCGCCCAGGGGGCTCAGCTCCTACGAGCAGTACTTC. The full variable domain, its missing parts supplied by reference TRBV28 and TRBJ2-7, is DVKVTQSSRYLVKRTGEKVFLECVQDMDHENMFWYRQDPGLGLRLIYFSYDVKMKEKGDIPEGYSVSREKKERFSLILESASTNQTSMYLCASSSPRGLSSYEQYFGPGTRLTVT.

The rearrangement links TRBV7-8 to TRBJ2-7; the match to TRBD2 covers 11 bases. Germline V gene sequence: CDR1 SGHVS, CDR2 FQNEAQ. J lost 6 bases, V lost 4 bases, and 8 bases had no gene match. The CDR3 has 15 residues. The CDR3 region has the DNA TGTGCCAGCAGCTCGCGAACTAGCGGGAGTGGCGAGCAGTACTTC. This sequence encodes CASSSRTSGSGEQYF.

The sample holds a few counts of this clone. V gene TRBV4-1 combines with J gene TRBJ2-2; the match to TRBD1 covers 12 bases. The CDR3 is 20 residues long. Germline CDR1 is MGHRA and CDR2 is YSYEKL. Trimming at V came to 3 bases and at J to 3 bases, leaving 14 bases not matched to a gene. The CDR3 reads CASSHPPGTGGTFYTGELFF. The DNA for the CDR3 is TGCGCCAGCAGCCATCCGCCCGGGACAGGGGGCACCTTTTACACCGGGGAGCTGTTTTTT.

The rearrangement uses TRBV10-1 and TRBJ1-5; D remains unclear. Deletions cut 3 bases from V and 0 bases from J, with 6 bases between. Germline loops: CDR1 WNHNN, CDR2 SYGVQD (reference sequence). The CDR3 has 14 residues. The DNA of the CDR3 is TGCGCCAGCAGTGACGGGAATAGCAATCAGCCCCAGCATTTT. Its protein is CASSDGNSNQPQHF.

This clone showed up just once. The chain recombines TRBV4-3 with TRBJ2-5; D perhaps matches TRBD1 (6 bases). The CDR3 contains 16 residues. CDR1 is LGHNA and CDR2 is YSLEER in the germline V gene. With 0 bases removed from V and 2 bases from J, the gap between germline ends came to 13 bases. The CDR3 sequence: CASSQDILRGQETQYF. In DNA form, the CDR3 reads TGCGCCAGCAGCCAAGATATTTTGAGGGGGCAAGAGACCCAGTACTTC.

CDR3 loop: CASSPIRGGTQYF. Written as DNA, the CDR3 is TGTGCCAGCTCACCCATAAGAGGAGGGACCCAGTACTTC. This chain links TRBV18 with TRBJ2-5; D is possibly TRBD2 (5 bases). V lost 3 bases and J 7 bases, leaving 12 bases between the germline ends. CDR1 and CDR2 (germline): KGHSH, LQKENI. There are 13 residues in the CDR3.

CDR3 DNA sequence: TGTGCCGGACACCAGCCTGACCACAATGAGCAGTTCTTC. The encoded protein is CAGHQPDHNEQFF. The chain combines TRBV2 with TRBJ2-1, with D possibly matching TRBD1 (5 bases). The CDR3 totals 13 residues. Trimming cost V 11 bases and J 5 bases, with 16 bases left between them. Germline CDR1 reads SNHLY; CDR2 reads FYNNEI.

V gene TRBV30 combines with J gene TRBJ2-1; 7 bases match TRBD1. V dropped 1 base and J dropped 7; count of bases not matched to a gene: 7. The CDR3 consists of 14 residues. In germline, CDR1 is GTSNPN, CDR2 SVGIG (reference sequence). Here the CDR3 reads CAWSGGTGVNEQFF. CDR3 nucleotide sequence: TGTGCCTGGAGTGGAGGAACAGGGGTGAATGAGCAGTTCTTC.

V and J are TRBV11-2 and TRBJ2-2; TRBD2 matches 12 bases. V was clipped by 1 base and J by 3 bases; unmatched bases: 6. The length of the CDR3 is 18 residues. The V gene's germline CDR1 is SGHAT and CDR2 FQNNGV. CDR3 loop: CASSLGTSGRRYTGELFF. The CDR3 coding sequence is TGTGCCAGCAGCTTAGGAACTAGCGGGAGGCGGTACACCGGGGAGCTGTTTTTT.

V gene TRBV9 combines with J gene TRBJ2-5, with 8 bases fitting TRBD1. This CDR3 region has 15 residues. The trim removed 6 bases at V and 4 bases at J, leaving 11 bases unmatched. Germline assignment: CDR1 SGDLS and CDR2 YYNGEE. The CDR3 region has the DNA TGTGCCAGCAATAATCCGGGACAGGCGGTAGAGACCCAGTACTTC. Its translation is CASNNPGQAVETQYF.